This T cell receptor beta chain was found in a study of CD8+ T cells in alopecia areata. In alopecia areata patients, both lesional scalp punch biopsies and peripheral blood were collected. CDR1 is SQVTM and CDR2 is ANQGSEA in the germline V gene. This CDR3 comprises 11 residues. V was shortened by 7 bases and J by 6 bases, with 13 bases between the two germline ends. cDNA serving as the sequencing template came from extracted, reverse transcribed RNA. TCRdb's copy holds only in-frame clones and misses some; the assay was immunoSEQ multiplex PCR. The sample shows some 120,000 clones, roughly 50% of them seen only once.

V and J are TRBV29-1 and TRBJ2-7; D gene ambiguous. This TCR was sampled from a human donor with alopecia areata. The sequencing input was NKG2D-low CD8+ T cells sorted from blood. The CDR3 is CSAVYLGEQYF. DNA for the CDR3: TGCAGCGCTGTGTATCTTGGCGAGCAGTACTTC.